The clone carrying this T cell receptor (beta chain) was seen repeatedly, ten times or more. Its target is unknown. There were TCR beta CDR3 regions amplified from RNA transcripts. First-round RT-PCR with HTBI primers amplified the TCR CDR3 region. TCRdb passed the multiplex PCR reads through MiXCR, listing each CDR3 protein once. The sample has some 620,000 distinct CDR3 sequences, roughly 16% seen once. This sample holds PBMCs from around 9.9 ml fresh peripheral blood. The data originate from a study of T cells in Graves' hyperthyroidism and ophthalmopathy. Looking at the study overall: Before any treatment, at initial diagnosis, peripheral blood was collected. Notes on the study in general: Stable hyperthyroidism was told apart from ophthalmopathy by a model built on 13 V-J features. Within blood appeared most thyroid clonotypes that had expanded above 0.001.

The CDR3 has 15 residues. J gave up 0 bases and V 3 bases, and 1 base lay outside the gene matches. In germline, CDR1 is LNHDA, CDR2 SQIVND (reference sequence). This receptor was taken from a young woman with Graves' hyperthyroidism. Sequencing was performed on blood. The genes are TRBV19 and TRBJ2-1; 8 bases are shared with TRBD2. CDR3: CASSIGTSSYNEQFF. CDR3 bases: TGTGCCAGTAGTATCGGGACTAGCTCCTACAATGAGCAGTTCTTC.